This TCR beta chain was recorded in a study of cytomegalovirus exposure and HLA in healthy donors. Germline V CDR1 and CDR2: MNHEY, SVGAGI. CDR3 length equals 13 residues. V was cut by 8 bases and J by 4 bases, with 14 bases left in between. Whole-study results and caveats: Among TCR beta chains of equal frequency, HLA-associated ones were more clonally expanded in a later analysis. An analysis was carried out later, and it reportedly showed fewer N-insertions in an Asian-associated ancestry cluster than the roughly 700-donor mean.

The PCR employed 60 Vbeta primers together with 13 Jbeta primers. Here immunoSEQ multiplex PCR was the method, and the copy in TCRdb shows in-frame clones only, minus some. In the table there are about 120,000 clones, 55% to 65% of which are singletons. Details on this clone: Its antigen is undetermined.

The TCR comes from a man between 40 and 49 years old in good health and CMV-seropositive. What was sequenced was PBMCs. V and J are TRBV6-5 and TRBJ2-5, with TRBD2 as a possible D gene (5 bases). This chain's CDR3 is CASGSRRLETQYF. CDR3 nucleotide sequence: TGTGCCAGCGGGAGCCGACGGTTAGAGACCCAGTACTTC.